Listed here are 21 T cell receptor beta chains from one sample, sequenced in a study of blood T cell repertoires in COVID-19. Only in-frame clones appear in the TCRdb table, and some are missing; sequencing was by immunoSEQ multiplex PCR. The data hold 150,000 to 170,000 clones, with 70% to 85% observed a single time. Material for sequencing was peripheral blood. The receptors here all came from a woman in her fifties or sixties with acute or convalescent COVID-19.

V usage is TRBV6-5 and J usage is TRBJ1-4, with 7 bases lining up with TRBD1. The germline CDR1 and CDR2 sequences are MNHEY and SVGAGI. The CDR3 consists of 15 residues. V gave up 4 bases and J gave up 4 bases; unmatched junction bases: 6. CDR3 nucleotide sequence: TGTGCCAGCAGTTTTTCGGGACAGCATAATGAAAAACTGTTTTTT. Translated, it gives CASSFSGQHNEKLFF.

V is TRBV5-1 and J is TRBJ1-2; D is perhaps TRBD1 (6 bases). Trimming stripped 4 bases from V and 2 bases from J, with 12 bases between. CDR1 is SGHRS, CDR2 YFSETQ, per germline. The CDR3 totals 14 residues. The CDR3 nucleotides are TGCGCCAGCAGCCCGAGGGGGATCAACTATGGCTACACCTTC. Translated: CASSPRGINYGYTF. The entire variable domain, with the rest obtained from reference TRBV5-1 and TRBJ1-2, is as follows: KAGVTQTPRYLIKTRGQQVTLSCSPISGHRSVSWYQQTPGQGLQFLFEYFSETQRNKGNFPGRFSGRQFSNSRSEMNVSTLELGDSALYLCASSPRGINYGYTFGSGTRLTVV.

The gene calls are TRBV28 and TRBJ2-7, with 10 bases matching TRBD1. V dropped 1 base and J dropped 2; count of bases not matched to a gene: 2. Germline CDR1 MDHEN, CDR2 SYDVKM. The CDR3 consists of 15 residues. The CDR3 loop reads CASSLYGTGAYEQYV. The DNA for the CDR3 is TGTGCCAGCAGTTTATATGGGACAGGGGCCTACGAGCAGTACGTC.

This CDR3 reads CASSQARGGYGYTF. CDR3 bases: TGTGCCAGCAGCCAAGCAAGGGGAGGCTATGGCTACACCTTC. The rearrangement links TRBV3-1 (or the pseudogene TRBV3-2) to TRBJ1-2; TRBD1 is a possible D gene (5 bases). The germline gives CDR1 LGHDT, CDR2 YNNKEL (reference sequence). This CDR3 is 14 amino acids long. Trimming cost V 1 base and J 4 bases, with 10 bases left between them.

This clone occurred a few times. The chain uses TRBV7-6 and TRBJ2-1; 8 bases fit TRBD2. Trimming at V came to 1 base and at J to 6 bases, leaving 11 bases not matched to a gene. Per the germline V gene, CDR1 is SGHVS and CDR2 is FNYEAQ. The CDR3 consists of 17 residues. CDR3 protein: CASSLVAGAGGSNEQFF. The CDR3, as DNA: TGTGCCAGCAGCTTAGTTGCGGGGGCGGGGGGCTCCAATGAGCAGTTCTTC.

This clone appeared a single time. The chain has TRBV28 and TRBJ1-5; TRBD1 might be the D (5 bases). CDR1 is MDHEN, CDR2 SYDVKM, per germline. V lost 1 base, J lost 2 bases, and 9 bases lay in between. This CDR3 comprises 15 residues. CDR3 region: CASSLLQVGNQPQHF. CDR3 nucleotides: TGTGCCAGCAGTTTATTACAGGTCGGCAATCAGCCCCAGCATTTT.

The sample holds a few counts of this clone. J is TRBJ1-2 and V is TRBV4-2; D gene unclear. CDR3 size: 15 residues. Germline lookup yields CDR1 LGHNA and CDR2 YNFKEQ. Trimming removed 0 bases at V and 2 bases at J, with 10 bases between. In nucleotides, the CDR3 is TGTGCCAGCAGCCAAGATGGCCAGAAAAACTATGGCTACACCTTC. This encodes CASSQDGQKNYGYTF.

V and J are TRBV9 and TRBJ1-4; TRBD1 matches 7 bases. CDR1 and CDR2 (germline): SGDLS, YYNGEE. V lost 4 bases and J lost 7; bases outside the gene matches: 13. The CDR3 covers 16 residues. The CDR3 DNA reads as TGTGCCAGCAGCACCCGGGACAGACAAAATAGTGAAAAACTGTTTTTT. As protein: CASSTRDRQNSEKLFF.

The chain employs TRBV28 and TRBJ1-2, with 7 bases matching TRBD1. V trimming: 6 bases; J trimming: 8 bases; junction bases outside the gene matches: 9. CDR1 and CDR2 (germline): MDHEN, SYDVKM. The CDR3 is made up of 13 amino acids. DNA for the CDR3: TGTGCCAGCAGCCGAGTAGGGGGCCGGGGCTACACCTTC. Translation gives CASSRVGGRGYTF.

The CDR3 sequence is CASSVGTSGGEQYF. DNA of the CDR3: TGTGCCAGCAGCGTAGGGACTAGCGGCGGGGAGCAGTACTTC. The genes are TRBV9 and TRBJ2-7; 10 nucleotides align to TRBD2. This CDR3 is built from 14 residues. The germline V gene has CDR1 SGDLS and CDR2 YYNGEE. Trimming cost V 0 bases and J 7 bases; bases outside gene matches: 4.

The chain joins TRBV7-9 to TRBJ1-1, with 8 bases that match TRBD1. This CDR3 has 13 residues. Germline V gene sequence: CDR1 SEHNR, CDR2 FQNEAQ (reference sequence). The CDR3 spells CAATTQGEGEAFF. CDR3 bases: TGTGCGGCAACGACACAGGGGGAGGGTGAAGCTTTCTTT.

This rearrangement joins TRBV25-1 to TRBJ2-5, with unresolved D. This CDR3 spans 13 amino acids. Germline-derived CDR1 and CDR2 are MGHDK and SYGVNS. The V end was cut by 4 bases, the J end by 1 base, with 7 bases between. CDR3 protein: CASSGHLQETQYF. The CDR3 DNA reads as TGTGCCAGCAGTGGACACCTCCAAGAGACCCAGTACTTC.

This chain joins TRBV2 and TRBJ2-1; maybe TRBD2 (5 bases). Per the germline V gene, CDR1 is SNHLY and CDR2 is FYNNEI. Trimming left V 2 bases short and J 14 bases short, with 16 bases between. CDR3 size: 13 residues. The CDR3 sequence: CASSERLWPSKFF. As DNA, the CDR3 is TGTGCCAGCAGTGAAAGGCTGTGGCCTAGCAAGTTCTTC.

V is TRBV25-1 and J is TRBJ1-1, with 10 bases identical to TRBD1. This CDR3 spans 17 amino acids. The germline CDR1 and CDR2 sequences are MGHDK and SYGVNS. V shed 0 bases, J shed 5 bases, and the junction held 9 bases outside the gene matches. CDR3: CASSEYAGTGVRTEAFF. CDR3 DNA: TGTGCCAGCAGTGAATATGCCGGGACAGGGGTAAGGACTGAAGCTTTCTTT.

The chain uses TRBV5-6 and TRBJ1-2; the D is unclear. V lost 4 bases and J 8 bases, leaving 21 bases between the germline ends. This CDR3 is 15 amino acids long. The germline V gene encodes CDR1 SGHDT and CDR2 YYEEEE. The CDR3 coding sequence is TGTGCCAGCAGCACGGGATCCCTTCGGGTGGGCGGCTACACCTTC. The encoded protein is CASSTGSLRVGGYTF.

The chain carries TRBV13 and TRBJ2-3; 7 bases match TRBD2. The V segment lost 5 bases and the J segment 2 bases; nucleotides outside the gene matches: 10. The CDR3 totals 16 residues. Germline-derived CDR1 and CDR2 are PRHDT and FYEKMQ (reference sequence). In DNA, the CDR3 is TGTGCCAGCAGCCCCCGTAGCGGGTGGGCCACAGATACGCAGTATTTT. This gives the protein CASSPRSGWATDTQYF.

This clone was counted between two and nine times. The rearrangement joins TRBV7-2 to TRBJ2-5; TRBD1 matches at 7 bases. V lost 3 bases, J lost 5 bases, and 9 bases stayed unmatched. Germline lookup yields CDR1 SGHTA and CDR2 FQGNSA. The CDR3 is made up of 15 amino acids. The CDR3 reads CASSFLGQRTETQYF. The CDR3, as DNA: TGTGCCAGCAGCTTCTTGGGACAGCGGACGGAGACCCAGTACTTC.

This clone was observed a few times. The chain has TRBV23-1 and TRBJ2-7; 8 bases line up with TRBD1. TRBV23-1 is marked as an open reading frame, function uncertain. The length of the CDR3 is 15 residues. Germline trimming cut 0 bases from V and 7 bases from J; bases unmatched to any gene: 8. In nucleotides, the CDR3 is TGCGCCAGCAGTCAATCCCCCAGGGGGCGAGGGGAGCAGTACGTC. Translating it yields CASSQSPRGRGEQYV.

This chain connects TRBV6-4 to TRBJ1-4, with a possible D match to TRBD1 (5 bases). The CDR3 contains 13 residues. The V end was cut by 8 bases, the J end by 2 bases, with 9 bases between. Germline-derived CDR1 and CDR2 are MRHNA and SNTAGT. The CDR3 spells CASEHRTNEKLFF. As DNA, the CDR3 is TGTGCCAGCGAGCACAGGACTAATGAAAAACTGTTTTTT.

This clone has ten or more counts. The V gene is TRBV3-1 (or the pseudogene TRBV3-2), the J gene TRBJ1-2; no definite D call. V shed 0 bases and J shed 13 bases, with 12 bases lying between them. The CDR3 spans 12 residues. CDR1 and CDR2 from the germline V gene are LGHDT and YNNKEL (reference sequence). The DNA of the CDR3 is TGTGCCAGCAGCCAAGATGGCACCGCCCCCACCTTC. Amino acids: CASSQDGTAPTF.

Written as DNA, the CDR3 is TGTGCCAGCAGTGAATGGGAGACAGGGGTGCGGTATGGCTACACCTTC. Amino acids: CASSEWETGVRYGYTF. The chain couples TRBV25-1 to TRBJ1-2; 8 bases match TRBD1. In germline, CDR1 is MGHDK, CDR2 SYGVNS. The CDR3 is 16 amino acids. V lost 1 base to trimming and J lost 5 bases; unmatched junction nucleotides: 9.